The rows below give T cell receptor beta chains drawn from one sample of a study of OX40 agonist ivuxolimab in advanced cancers. Data came from immunoSEQ multiplex PCR; TCRdb stores just in-frame clones and leaves some out. The table includes 60,000 or so clones, 90% to 95% detected once. Sequencing was performed on CD4+ or CD8+ T cells sorted from blood, taken in a trial of the OX40 agonist ivuxolimab. Receptors originate from an adult with an advanced solid tumor such as melanoma, head and neck, liver or kidney cancer. Both conserved end residues are part of each CDR3. Each record gives: J gene, D gene, V gene, clone size, CDR3 protein. D genes are given only for firm matches. Size tells how often a clone was seen (once, few, many) or the class of an expanded clone, and some rows leave it out.

J: TRBJ1-5; D: TRBD1; V: TRBV9; size: NA; CDR3: CASSGEGASNQPQHF
J: TRBJ2-3; D: TRBD1; V: TRBV7-6; size: NA; CDR3: CASSRYRGADTQYF
J: TRBJ2-7; D: NA; V: TRBV15; size: NA; CDR3: CATSRDKSSEQYF
J: TRBJ1-1; D: TRBD1; V: TRBV5-6; size: NA; CDR3: CASSNQGAGYTEAFF
J: TRBJ2-1; D: NA; V: TRBV7-2; size: once; CDR3: CASSLVYYGVTDNNEQFF
J: TRBJ2-3; D: TRBD2; V: TRBV28; size: NA; CDR3: CASSPTSGTGADTQYF
J: TRBJ1-1; D: NA; V: TRBV19; size: NA; CDR3: CASSLGVNTEAFF
J: TRBJ2-3; D: NA; V: TRBV27; size: NA; CDR3: CASRLTRPDTQYF
J: TRBJ2-4; D: TRBD1; V: TRBV19; size: NA; CDR3: CASRNDRGRGKNIQYF
J: TRBJ1-5; D: NA; V: TRBV5-5; size: NA; CDR3: CASSFDRSLQPQHF
J: TRBJ2-1; D: NA; V: TRBV9; size: NA; CDR3: CASSVEAGRLSSYNEQFF
J: TRBJ1-1; D: NA; V: TRBV9; size: NA; CDR3: CASSVGYSGFTEAFF
J: TRBJ2-5; D: NA; V: TRBV27; size: NA; CDR3: CASCLQGGRETQYF
J: TRBJ2-3; D: NA; V: TRBV11-2; size: NA; CDR3: CASSFYPGEFPVTQYF
J: TRBJ2-7; D: TRBD1; V: TRBV19; size: NA; CDR3: CASSRRDRSYEQYF
J: TRBJ1-2; D: TRBD1; V: TRBV5-1; size: NA; CDR3: CASSLRDRGSNYGYTF
J: TRBJ1-1; D: NA; V: TRBV19; size: NA; CDR3: CASSMGGYTEAFF
J: TRBJ1-1; D: NA; V: TRBV11-1; size: NA; CDR3: CASGDRRNTEAFF
J: TRBJ1-5; D: NA; V: TRBV4-2; size: NA; CDR3: CASSQDSGYSNQPQHF
J: TRBJ2-1; D: TRBD2; V: TRBV29-1; size: NA; CDR3: CSVVAGQQFF
J: TRBJ2-3; D: NA; V: TRBV7-6; size: once; CDR3: CASSLEGVQADTQYF
J: TRBJ2-2; D: TRBD2; V: TRBV30; size: NA; CDR3: CAWTGGSNTGELFF
J: TRBJ1-2; D: TRBD1; V: TRBV11-1; size: NA; CDR3: CASSFAGGRHGYTF
J: TRBJ1-2; D: NA; V: TRBV7-6; size: NA; CDR3: CASSLSSTDNYGYTF
J: TRBJ2-7; D: NA; V: TRBV29-1; size: NA; CDR3: CSVGNPPYEQYF
J: TRBJ2-6; D: NA; V: TRBV11-2; size: NA; CDR3: CASSFYGANVLTF
J: TRBJ1-2; D: NA; V: TRBV11-2; size: NA; CDR3: CASSSQEWNYGYTF
J: TRBJ2-3; D: NA; V: TRBV28; size: NA; CDR3: CASSLTPDWSGTDTQYF
J: TRBJ2-2; D: NA; V: TRBV9; size: once; CDR3: CASISGVTGELFF
J: TRBJ1-5; D: TRBD1; V: TRBV18; size: NA; CDR3: CASSPGTGNQPQHF
J: TRBJ2-1; D: NA; V: TRBV18; size: NA; CDR3: CASSQPYNEQFF
J: TRBJ1-1; D: NA; V: TRBV19; size: NA; CDR3: CASSIGLVQHEAFF
J: TRBJ2-7; D: TRBD2; V: TRBV18; size: NA; CDR3: CASSPKAGGLLNEQYF
J: TRBJ2-7; D: NA; V: TRBV6-6; size: NA; CDR3: CASSPRAYEQYF
J: TRBJ2-3; D: TRBD2; V: TRBV7-8; size: once; CDR3: CASSFQESGLAPLQDTQYF
J: TRBJ2-1; D: TRBD2; V: TRBV7-8; size: NA; CDR3: CASSHTGGGYNEQFF
J: TRBJ1-2; D: NA; V: TRBV30; size: NA; CDR3: CAWRGTGNRYGYTF
J: TRBJ2-7; D: NA; V: TRBV28; size: NA; CDR3: CASSFGYEQYF
J: TRBJ1-3; D: TRBD1; V: TRBV30; size: NA; CDR3: CAWTDRVSSGNTIYF